This TCR beta chain appears in the sequencing data of a study of cytomegalovirus exposure and HLA in healthy donors (dated by TCRdb to the late 2010s). Broadly, across the study: In an earlier analysis of fewer than 750 of the donors, 250 to 300 Gb of sequence data and some 120 million unique TCR beta sequences from 180 million or so T cells were reported. Every repertoire in the discovery cohort had been generated on one and the same sequencing platform. Of the roughly 400 genotyped donors, roughly 80% fell in the genetic ancestry cluster associated with self-reported Caucasian donors. Class I and class II HLA loci were covered by the typing at four-digit resolution. Typing coverage differed by locus: A, B, C, DRB1 and DQB1 were typed in roughly 620-640 donors, DQA1 in 522, DPA1 in around 580, and DPB1 in 450 to 490. The study combined high-throughput TCR immunosequencing, statistical association of individual TCRs with disease status, and machine learning to predict cytomegalovirus infection status. To study patterns of TCR occurrence, a later analysis re-analyzed previously published TCR beta repertoires from 650 to 750 donors and added high-resolution HLA genotyping. Across some 400 genotyped donors of the cohort, an average of about 240,000 unique TCR beta nucleotide sequences per donor were sequenced, and 15% to 20% of those sequences were non-productive. Roughly 300 gigabases of sequencing data and some 85 million unique TCR sequences were included in an early release covering about 700 HLA-typed donors. An earlier analysis of approximately 630 of the donors applied high-throughput TCR beta sequencing to assess whether each TCR beta V gene segment acted as functional or pseudogenic. The study aimed to test whether cataloging public T cell receptors could reveal signatures of past pathogen exposure. The study profiled the T cell repertoires of hundreds of subjects by immunosequencing and related them to cytomegalovirus serostatus. Besides the first cohort of under 700 subjects, a separate validation cohort made up of roughly 120 different subjects was used. The later analysis used no new phenotypic data to find candidate immune exposures, relying instead on TCR beta sequences and their occurrence across donors. In a later genetic analysis, genome-wide SNP genotypes for about 60% of the 666 donors were used, and that subset was treated as a discovery cohort. Donor age, sex, ethnicity and CMV serostatus were compiled together with the repertoire data. Because of strong linkage in the cohort, five DR-DQ haplotypes were treated as single units for association and clustering. Overall study outcomes, separate from this receptor: An association between a missense DCLRE1C variant and V-gene and J-gene trimming of TCR beta chains was found in a later genetic analysis and replicated in an independent cohort. Cytomegalovirus status was reported to be diagnosed by the classifier with high specificity and sensitivity in both the original and validation cohorts. A total of about 150 TCR beta chains were listed by the study as associated with cytomegalovirus. Linkage disequilibrium might explain the correlated functional status among segregating V segments, but an unknown experimental factor could not be ruled out. According to a later analysis, TCR association rates differed among HLA loci, with DRB1 alleles showing the most associated TCRs and HLA-C alleles showing the fewest. In a later analysis, most CMV-associated TCR beta chains were found to appear HLA-restricted, with HLA associations seemingly driven largely by CMV exposure. A later analysis associated around 16,000 TCR beta sequences with specific HLA alleles at a false discovery rate of 0.05. HLA typing was unavailable for some donors at each locus, so association tests used only the typed subset. According to the authors, the approach could potentially be generalized to other disease states and immunological phenotypes. Because counts were too low, roughly 17 rarely observed V segments, including chromosome 9 orphons, were left out of the earlier analysis of roughly 600 of the donors. This cohort had only TCR beta chains sequenced, and the lack of alpha or paired-chain data limited which features could be detected. A further reported finding was that TCR beta sequences accurately predicted the HLA-A and HLA-B alleles for most subjects in the first cohort. In vitro tests confirmed that a few of the cytomegalovirus-associated TCR beta chains recognize cytomegalovirus antigens. A group of highly shared sequence variants was considered likely to be a technical artifact of the sequencing pipeline. In an earlier analysis of around 600 of the donors, most TCR beta V segments appeared in productive rearrangements about 87% or about 30% of the time, broadly matching IMGT annotations. Strong co-occurrence of HLA alleles, especially DR and DQ, made assigning TCR associations to individual alleles difficult. Most TCR sequences were observed very rarely across donors, whereas some public TCRs were present in many individuals. Sequencing depth was assumed to be roughly uniform across donors in the presence/absence analyses, though that assumption may not hold. In a later genetic analysis, fewer N-insertions in productive TCRs were reported among donors in an Asian-associated ancestry cluster than the roughly 700-donor mean. In a later analysis, HLA-associated TCR beta chains showed more clonal expansion and lower generation probabilities than non-associated chains that were equally common. According to a later analysis, parvovirus B19, influenza, CMV and Epstein-Barr virus appeared linked to several top co-occurrence clusters. Some IMGT-functional V segments, including TRBV6-2 and TRBV6-3, could not be told apart with the 87-base-pair reads, so those segments were excluded. For the cohort, immune exposure information was limited to CMV serostatus.

To prepare the library, the immunoSEQ multiplex PCR assay was applied. For the multiplex PCR, a mixture combining 60 forward primers for TCR Vbeta segments and 13 reverse primers for TCR Jbeta segments was used. Amplification of the CDR3 region of rearranged TCR beta genes was performed with a multiplex PCR assay on genomic DNA. Amplified TCR beta libraries were sequenced as 87-base-pair reads on the Illumina HiSeq System. For the original study's pipeline: In a later analysis, approximately 74 million unique TCR beta chains were counted across the roughly 700 repertoires, and approximately 11 million of these chains were shared by at least two donors. Raw reads were error-corrected and collapsed into unique sequences with a nearest-neighbor algorithm that merged closely related sequences to remove PCR and sequencing errors. V, D and J gene segments were assigned by aligning CDR3 sequences to IMGT reference sequences. For a sequence to be retained, at least a six-nucleotide match to both a V gene segment and a J gene segment was required. Rearrangements were classified as productive when the CDR3 lacked stop codons and remained in frame with V and J, and all other rearrangements were classified as non-productive. Following IMGT convention, CDR3 was defined as the stretch from the second conserved V-encoded cysteine to the conserved J-encoded phenylalanine. In an earlier analysis of around 540 of the donors, sequences lacking an unambiguous match to a single V gene segment were excluded. In an earlier analysis of 450 to 750 of the donors, a V segment was called functional when productive rearrangements were above 56.7%, and segregating when the standard deviation between donors exceeded 5%. To diagnose cytomegalovirus status from the catalog of TCR beta chain sequences, a statistical classification framework was built. A later analysis assigned V and J genes by comparing TCR nucleotide sequences with IMGT/GENE-DB human TR gene sequences. Using the TCRdist pipeline, a later analysis assigned CDR3 sequences along with most-parsimonious VDJ recombination scenarios. In a later analysis, each TCR beta chain was defined by its CDR3 amino acid sequence together with its V-gene family, and reads without a unique V-gene family were excluded. A later analysis removed several hundred highly shared, low-generation-probability nucleotide sequences to deal with suspected cross-contamination and a sequencing artifact. For each public chain, a later analysis derived a clonal expansion index from normalized ranks of inferred template counts within each repertoire. A later analysis computed generation probabilities with a VDJ recombination model fitted to out-of-frame rearrangements, and checked the results against IGoR. In a later analysis, TCR-TCR, TCR-HLA and TCR-CMV co-occurrence was scored with hypergeometric tests, and a repertoire-size bias correction was applied to TCR pairs. False discovery rates were estimated in a later analysis by permuting HLA or CMV assignments 20 times. In a later analysis, co-occurring TCRs were grouped using DBSCAN, with TCRdist sequence similarity added in when clustering inside HLA-allele-positive subsets. Repertoires with fewer than 30,000 or more than 120,000 public chains were left out of co-occurrence clustering, as were a handful of repertoires with anomalous nucleotide sharing. The immuneACCESS repertoire file appears here via TCRdb, limited to in-frame rearrangements. These files lack a portion of the clones; in checked studies, under half of the deficit traces to unresolved V genes, and the cause of the others is not known. V and J calls and clone size are copied from that table; D and trimming were computed from the DNA. The sample records about 110,000 clones, roughly 80% of which are singletons. The ten biggest clones cover 2.5% of the sample.

A remark on this clone: The specificity of this receptor is unknown. It has no much larger one-base neighbor in the sample; base qualities were not kept.

From cysteine to phenylalanine, the CDR3 is 15 amino acids long. Only CDR3 DNA remains: 45 bases, in frame from the first base. Compared with germline, V lacks 6 bases and J lacks 0 bases; bases without a gene match: 4. As encoded in the germline V gene, CDR1 is KGHSH while CDR2 is LQKENI. In total, approximately 610 healthy bone marrow donors made up the cohort. At the time of sampling, every cohort member was nominally healthy, though immune exposures that went unrecorded were likely present. The donor tested CMV seronegative and was one of the 352 seronegative cohort members. A peripheral blood sample was provided by each donor, and peripheral blood mononuclear cells were used for TCR beta sequencing. Genomic DNA extraction from the blood cell samples was performed with the Qiagen DNeasy Blood Extraction Kit.

The chain is made from TRBV18 and TRBJ2-5; TRBD1 agrees with 10 junctional bases. This receptor was identified in a man in his forties in good health and CMV-seronegative. The sequenced sample consisted of PBMCs. In nucleotide form, the sequence is TGTGCCAGCTCTGCCGGGACAGGGGACCAAGAGACCCAGTACTTC. Translation gives CASSAGTGDQETQYF.